The 11 T cell receptor beta chains below come from one sample, sequenced in a study of blood T cell repertoires in COVID-19. Produced via immunoSEQ multiplex PCR; TCRdb's table is partial and in-frame only. The sample has about 530,000 clones; 85% to 90% are singletons. Sequencing was done on a sample of peripheral blood. Receptor source: a woman aged 45-65 years with COVID-19, enrolled during active disease.

The chain employs TRBV5-5 and TRBJ2-7, with TRBD1 as a possible D gene (6 bases). V was clipped by 4 bases and J by 2 bases, with 19 bases between them. From germline, CDR1 is SGHKS and CDR2 YYEKEE (reference sequence). The CDR3 loop spans 16 amino acids. DNA of the CDR3: TGTGCCAGCAGCCAGGACCCCGGGACATTGACCTACGAGCAGTACTTC. It translates to CASSQDPGTLTYEQYF.

The chain joins TRBV18 to TRBJ1-2, with D tentatively TRBD1 (6 bases). The CDR3 is 15 residues long. Trimming took off 2 bases at V and 6 bases at J, with 16 bases between the two ends. Germline V gives CDR1 KGHSH, CDR2 LQKENI. CDR3 sequence: CASSPGLGGYDGYTF. CDR3 nucleotide sequence: TGTGCCAGCTCACCAGGCCTAGGGGGTTATGATGGCTACACCTTC. Drawing the rest from reference TRBV18 and TRBJ1-2, the complete variable domain is NAGVMQNPRHLVRRRGQEARLRCSPMKGHSHVYWYRQLPEEGLKFMVYLQKENIIDESGMPKERFSAEFPKEGPSILRIQQVVRGDSAAYFCASSPGLGGYDGYTFGSGTRLTVV.

V and J are TRBV19 and TRBJ2-7; 11 bases agree with TRBD1. V was pared by 6 bases and J by 1 base, with 5 bases of the junction left unmatched. The germline CDR1 and CDR2 sequences are LNHDA and SQIVND (reference sequence). The CDR3 extends over 15 amino acids. CDR3 amino acids: CASSYGQGASYEQYF. The CDR3, as DNA: TGTGCCAGTAGCTATGGACAGGGGGCATCCTACGAGCAGTACTTC. The full variable domain, in which reference TRBV19 and TRBJ2-7 provide the parts outside the CDR3, is DGGITQSPKYLFRKEGQNVTLSCEQNLNHDAMYWYRQDPGQGLRLIYYSQIVNDFQKGDIAEGYSVSREKKESFPLTVTSAQKNPTAFYLCASSYGQGASYEQYFGPGTRLTVT.

This clone was recorded once. The V and J genes are TRBV18 and TRBJ1-4, with D perhaps TRBD1 (6 bases). CDR1 is KGHSH, CDR2 LQKENI, per germline. V was shortened by 6 bases and J by 7 bases, with 15 bases between the two germline ends. The CDR3 loop spans 14 amino acids. The CDR3 loop reads CASSGRGAGEKLFF. CDR3 sequence (DNA): TGTGCCAGCTCCGGACGGGGGGCTGGTGAAAAACTGTTTTTT.

This chain uses TRBV2 with TRBJ1-1; D may be TRBD1 (6 bases). CDR3 length: 15 residues. Between the trimmed V and J ends, which lost 6 bases and 1 base, there was a span of 15 bases. Germline V lookup: CDR1 SNHLY, CDR2 FYNNEI. The CDR3 loop is CASRDIRGGNTEAFF. The CDR3, as DNA: TGTGCCAGCAGGGATATAAGGGGGGGGAACACTGAAGCTTTCTTT.

The chain joins TRBV30 to TRBJ1-2; weak D call: TRBD1 (6 bases). The CDR3 runs to 14 residues. Deletions cut 2 bases from V and 3 bases from J, with 13 bases between. The germline gives CDR1 GTSNPN, CDR2 SVGIG (reference sequence). DNA for the CDR3: TGTGCCTGGAGTCGTAGCAGGGGAGACTATGGCTACACCTTC. The encoded protein is CAWSRSRGDYGYTF.

The gene calls are TRBV27 and TRBJ2-7, with a possible D match to TRBD2 (6 bases). The V gene's germline CDR1 is MNHEY and CDR2 SMNVEV (reference sequence). V shed 2 bases and J shed 3 bases, with 14 bases lying between them. The CDR3 has 15 amino acids. CDR3 loop: CASSLMAGQGYEQYF. The CDR3 DNA sequence: TGTGCCAGCAGTTTAATGGCGGGGCAGGGCTACGAGCAGTACTTC.

The V call is TRBV6-1, the J call TRBJ1-1; TRBD1 might be the D (6 bases). This CDR3 has 17 amino acids. Germline loops: CDR1 MNHNS, CDR2 SASEGT. Trimming cost V 4 bases and J 6 bases, with 24 bases left between them. The CDR3 DNA reads as TGTGCCAGCAGTGCTGGCAGGGGAGTGGGGCATATAGCTGAAGCTTTCTTT. Residues: CASSAGRGVGHIAEAFF.

The chain employs TRBV6-5 and TRBJ1-6; a weak D match, TRBD1 (6 bases). The CDR3 runs 15 residues. Germline CDR1 and CDR2: MNHEY and SVGAGI. The germline V and J ends were trimmed by 8 bases and 7 bases, with 18 bases remaining between them. CDR3 protein: CASYPGGGLNSPLHF. Written as DNA, the CDR3 is TGTGCCAGCTACCCGGGGGGGGGCTTAAATTCACCCCTCCACTTT.

This clone was detected only once. The genes are TRBV5-1 and TRBJ2-3; tentative D call: TRBD1 (6 bases). Germline CDR1 SGHRS, CDR2 YFSETQ. Trimming took 1 base from V and 4 from J, leaving 16 bases between them. The CDR3 runs 16 residues. The CDR3 sequence: CASSLFQGRSADTQYF. The DNA of the CDR3 is TGCGCCAGCAGCTTGTTTCAGGGGAGAAGTGCAGATACGCAGTATTTT.

The V and J genes are TRBV5-8 and TRBJ2-4; 13 nucleotides align to TRBD2. The CDR3 runs 16 residues. J was trimmed by 2 bases and V by 4 bases; bases with no gene match: 3. CDR1 is SGHTS, CDR2 YDEGEE, per germline. The CDR3 bases are TGTGCCAGCAGCCCGGGACTAGCGGGGCCCAAAAACATTCAGTACTTC. Translated, it gives CASSPGLAGPKNIQYF.